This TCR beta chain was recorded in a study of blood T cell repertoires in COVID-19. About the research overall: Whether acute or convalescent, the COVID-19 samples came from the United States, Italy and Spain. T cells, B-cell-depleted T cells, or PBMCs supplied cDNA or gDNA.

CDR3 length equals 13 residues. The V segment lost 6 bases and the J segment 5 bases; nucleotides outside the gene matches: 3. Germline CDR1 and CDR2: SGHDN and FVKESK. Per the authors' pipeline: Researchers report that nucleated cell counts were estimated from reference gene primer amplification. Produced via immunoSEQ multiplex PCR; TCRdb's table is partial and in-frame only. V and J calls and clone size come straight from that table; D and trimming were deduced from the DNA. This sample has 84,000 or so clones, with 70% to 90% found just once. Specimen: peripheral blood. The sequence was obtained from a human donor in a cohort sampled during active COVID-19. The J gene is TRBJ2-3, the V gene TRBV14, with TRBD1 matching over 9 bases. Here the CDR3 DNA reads TGTGCCAGCAGGCTGACAGGGGGAGATACGCAGTATTTT. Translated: CASRLTGGDTQYF.